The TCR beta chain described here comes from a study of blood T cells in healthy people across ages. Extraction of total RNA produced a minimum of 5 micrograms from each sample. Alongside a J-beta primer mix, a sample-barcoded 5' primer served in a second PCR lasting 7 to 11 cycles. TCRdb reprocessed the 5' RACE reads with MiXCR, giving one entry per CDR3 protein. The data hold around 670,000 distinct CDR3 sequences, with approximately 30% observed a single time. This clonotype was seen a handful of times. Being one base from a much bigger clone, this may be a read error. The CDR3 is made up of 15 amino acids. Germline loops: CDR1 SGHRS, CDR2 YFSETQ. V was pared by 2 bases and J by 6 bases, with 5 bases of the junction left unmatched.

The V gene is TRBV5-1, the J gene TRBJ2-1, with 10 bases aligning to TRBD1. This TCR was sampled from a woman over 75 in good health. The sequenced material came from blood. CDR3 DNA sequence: TGCGCCAGCAGCTTATCGGGACAGGGGTGCAATGAGCAGTTCTTC. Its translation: CASSLSGQGCNEQFF. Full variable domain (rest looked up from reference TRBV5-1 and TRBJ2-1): KAGVTQTPRYLIKTRGQQVTLSCSPISGHRSVSWYQQTPGQGLQFLFEYFSETQRNKGNFPGRFSGRQFSNSRSEMNVSTLELGDSALYLCASSLSGQGCNEQFFGPGTRLTVL.